Each of the 2 T cell receptor beta chains below was sequenced from the same sample in a study of post-analysis software for immune sequencing data. Points from the study as a whole: In patients, roughly 5 TRBV segments were more frequent than in controls, with TRBV5-6, TRBV5-1 and TRBV20-1 among them.

Their cognate antigens are unknown. Prepared libraries of TCR beta cDNA carried unique molecular identifiers. One entry per CDR3 protein, called by TCRdb with MiXCR from the PCR reads. The data show 650,000 to 850,000 distinct CDR3 sequences, with about 43% seen just once and roughly 4.9% held by the top ten. Sequenced input: blood. Receptors were obtained from a girl aged 5 to 17 with multiple sclerosis.

This chain connects TRBV7-6 to TRBJ2-5, with TRBD1 matching over 9 bases. This CDR3 spans 16 amino acids. Germline CDR1 SGHVS, CDR2 FNYEAQ. The V gene end was trimmed by 1 base and the J gene end by 4 bases; junction bases not matched to a gene: 7. The chain's CDR3 is CASSLGGTGFGETQYF. The CDR3 DNA is TGTGCCAGCAGCTTAGGAGGGACAGGGTTTGGAGAGACCCAGTACTTC.

This clonotype was seen a handful of times. The chain joins TRBV4-3 to TRBJ2-7; 12 bases agree with TRBD2. V was pared by 10 bases and J by 3 bases, with 4 bases of the junction left unmatched. This CDR3 comprises 13 residues. Germline V CDR1 and CDR2: LGHNA, YSLEER. CDR3 in amino acids: CANTGLAGYEQYF. The CDR3 DNA is TGCGCCAACACGGGACTAGCGGGCTACGAGCAGTACTTC.